This TCR beta chain was captured by sequencing in a study of shared clonotypes between healthy human individuals. Across the whole study: Per-donor plates numbered three CD4 naive, three CD4 memory, two CD8 naive and one CD8 memory.

This CDR3 region has 15 residues. The germline V gene encodes CDR1 MNHNS and CDR2 SASEGT. Trimming stripped 1 base from V and 4 bases from J, with 14 bases between. This table comes from immunoSEQ multiplex PCR, and its TCRdb copy is limited to in-frame clones, with some not included. The table records around 1.6 million clones, 95% to 99% of them present only once. The J gene is TRBJ2-7, the V gene TRBV6-1; no clear D. Input material: naive CD4+ T cells sorted from blood. Subset noted: CD45RA+ positively selected. The receptor was derived from a man under 40 in good health. This CDR3 is CASSEGQSVNYEQYF. For the CDR3, the DNA is TGTGCCAGCAGTGAAGGTCAGTCCGTCAATTACGAGCAGTACTTC.